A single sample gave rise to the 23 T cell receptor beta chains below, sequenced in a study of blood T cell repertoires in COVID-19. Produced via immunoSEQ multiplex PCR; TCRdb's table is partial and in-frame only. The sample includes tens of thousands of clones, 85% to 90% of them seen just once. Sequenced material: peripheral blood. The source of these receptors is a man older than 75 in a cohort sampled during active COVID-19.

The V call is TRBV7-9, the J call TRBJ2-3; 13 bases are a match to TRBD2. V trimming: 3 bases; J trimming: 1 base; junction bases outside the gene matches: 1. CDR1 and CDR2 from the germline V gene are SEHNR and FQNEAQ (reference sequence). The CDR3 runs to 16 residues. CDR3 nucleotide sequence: TGTGCCAGCAGCTTCGGACTAGCGGGGGGCACAGATACGCAGTATTTT. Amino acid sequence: CASSFGLAGGTDTQYF.

The CDR3 is CASTQASASSETQYF. In DNA form, the CDR3 reads TGTGCCAGCACTCAGGCTAGCGCGAGCTCTGAGACCCAGTACTTC. This chain connects TRBV28 to TRBJ2-5; TRBD2 is a possible D gene (6 bases). Deletions cut 7 bases from V and 5 bases from J, with 20 bases between. CDR1 and CDR2 (germline): MDHEN, SYDVKM. The CDR3 runs to 15 residues.

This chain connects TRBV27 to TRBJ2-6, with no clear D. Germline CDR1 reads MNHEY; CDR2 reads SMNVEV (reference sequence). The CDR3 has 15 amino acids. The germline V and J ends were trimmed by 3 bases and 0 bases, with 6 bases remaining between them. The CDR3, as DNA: TGTGCCAGCAGTTTGTGGGCCTCTGGGGCCAACGTCCTGACTTTC. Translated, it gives CASSLWASGANVLTF.

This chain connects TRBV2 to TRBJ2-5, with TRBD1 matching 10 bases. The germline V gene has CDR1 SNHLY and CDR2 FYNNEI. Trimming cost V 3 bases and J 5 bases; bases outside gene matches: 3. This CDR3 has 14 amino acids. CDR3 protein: CASSEGDRGETQYF. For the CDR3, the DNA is TGTGCCAGCAGTGAGGGGGACAGGGGCGAGACCCAGTACTTC.

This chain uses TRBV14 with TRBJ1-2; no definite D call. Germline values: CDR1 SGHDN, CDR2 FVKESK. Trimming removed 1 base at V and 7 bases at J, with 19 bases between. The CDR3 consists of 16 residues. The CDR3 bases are TGTGCCAGCAGCCAAGTTAATCCCGGGTTTGGGTTTGGCTACACCTTC. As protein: CASSQVNPGFGFGYTF.

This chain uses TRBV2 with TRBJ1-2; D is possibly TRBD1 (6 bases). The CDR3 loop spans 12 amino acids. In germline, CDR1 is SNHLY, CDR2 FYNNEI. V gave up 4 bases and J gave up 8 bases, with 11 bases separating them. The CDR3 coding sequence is TGTGCCAGCAGTGCCGACAGGAGGGGCTACACCTTC. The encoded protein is CASSADRRGYTF.

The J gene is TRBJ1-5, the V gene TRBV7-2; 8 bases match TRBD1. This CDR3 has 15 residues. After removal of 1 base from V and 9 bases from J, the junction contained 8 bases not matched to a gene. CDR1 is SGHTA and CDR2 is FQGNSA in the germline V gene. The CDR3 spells CASSLGSQGATPQHF. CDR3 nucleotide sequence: TGTGCCAGCAGCTTAGGGTCCCAGGGGGCGACGCCCCAGCATTTT.

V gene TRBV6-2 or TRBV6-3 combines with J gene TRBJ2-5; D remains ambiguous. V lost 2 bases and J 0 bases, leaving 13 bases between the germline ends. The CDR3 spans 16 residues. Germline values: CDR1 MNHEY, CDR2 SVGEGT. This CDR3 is CASSYGPASYQETQYF. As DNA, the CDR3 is TGTGCCAGCAGTTACGGGCCTGCCTCGTACCAAGAGACCCAGTACTTC.

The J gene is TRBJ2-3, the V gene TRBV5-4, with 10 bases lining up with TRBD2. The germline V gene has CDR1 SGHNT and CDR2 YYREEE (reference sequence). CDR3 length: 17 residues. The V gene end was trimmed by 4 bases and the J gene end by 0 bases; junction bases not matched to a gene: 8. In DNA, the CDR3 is TGTGCCAGCAGCACCCCTGGACTAGCGGATAGCACAGATACGCAGTATTTT. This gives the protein CASSTPGLADSTDTQYF.

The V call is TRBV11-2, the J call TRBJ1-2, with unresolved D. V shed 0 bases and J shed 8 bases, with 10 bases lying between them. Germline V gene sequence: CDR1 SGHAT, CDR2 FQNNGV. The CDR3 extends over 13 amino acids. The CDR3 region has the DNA TGTGCCAGCAGCTTAGAAACGAGGGTCGGCTACACCTTC. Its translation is CASSLETRVGYTF.

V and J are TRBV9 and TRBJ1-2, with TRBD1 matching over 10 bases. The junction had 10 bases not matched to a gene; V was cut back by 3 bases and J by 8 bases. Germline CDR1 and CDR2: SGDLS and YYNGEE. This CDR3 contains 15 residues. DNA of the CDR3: TGTGCCAGCAGCGAAACCTCGACAGGGGGCAGGGGCTACACCTTC. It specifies CASSETSTGGRGYTF.

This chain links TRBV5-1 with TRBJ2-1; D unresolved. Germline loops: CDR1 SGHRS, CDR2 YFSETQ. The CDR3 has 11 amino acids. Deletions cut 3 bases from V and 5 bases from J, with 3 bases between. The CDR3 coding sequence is TGCGCCAGCAGCTCAGACAATGAGCAGTTCTTC. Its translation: CASSSDNEQFF.

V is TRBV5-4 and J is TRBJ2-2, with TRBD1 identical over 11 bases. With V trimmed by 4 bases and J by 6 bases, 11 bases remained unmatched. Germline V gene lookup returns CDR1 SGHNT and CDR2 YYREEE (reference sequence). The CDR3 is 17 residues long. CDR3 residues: CASSTGQGAGWAGELFF. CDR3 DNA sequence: TGTGCCAGCAGCACCGGACAGGGGGCGGGATGGGCCGGGGAGCTGTTTTTT.

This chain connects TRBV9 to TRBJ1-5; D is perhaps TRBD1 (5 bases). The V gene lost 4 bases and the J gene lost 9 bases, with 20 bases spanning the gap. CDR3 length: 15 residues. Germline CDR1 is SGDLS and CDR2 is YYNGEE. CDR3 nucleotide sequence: TGTGCCAGCAGCCCCGCCCCGGGGGGATCGTTGCCCCAGCATTTT. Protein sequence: CASSPAPGGSLPQHF.

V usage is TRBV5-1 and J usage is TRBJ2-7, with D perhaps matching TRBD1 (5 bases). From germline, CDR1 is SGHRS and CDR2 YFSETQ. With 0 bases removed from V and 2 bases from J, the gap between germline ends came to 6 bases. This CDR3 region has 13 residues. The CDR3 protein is CASSLGGTYEQYF. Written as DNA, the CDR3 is TGCGCCAGCAGCTTGGGGGGCACCTACGAGCAGTACTTC.

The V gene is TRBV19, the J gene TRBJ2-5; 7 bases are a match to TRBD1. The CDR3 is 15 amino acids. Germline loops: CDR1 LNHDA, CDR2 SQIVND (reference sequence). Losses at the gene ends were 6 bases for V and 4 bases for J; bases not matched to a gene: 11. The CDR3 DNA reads TGTGCCAGTAGCGGCGGACAGGTAGTCTCAGAGACCCAGTACTTC. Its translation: CASSGGQVVSETQYF.

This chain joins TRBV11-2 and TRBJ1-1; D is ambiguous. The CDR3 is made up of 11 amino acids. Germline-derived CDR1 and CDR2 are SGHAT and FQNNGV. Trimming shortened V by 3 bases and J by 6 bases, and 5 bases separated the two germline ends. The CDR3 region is CASSFGAEAFF. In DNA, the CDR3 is TGTGCCAGCAGCTTCGGGGCTGAAGCTTTCTTT.

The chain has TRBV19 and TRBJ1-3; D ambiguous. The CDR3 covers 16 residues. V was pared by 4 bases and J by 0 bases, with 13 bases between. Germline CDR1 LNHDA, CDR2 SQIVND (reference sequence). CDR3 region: CASSKRLGVSGNTIYF. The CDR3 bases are TGTGCCAGTAGTAAACGTTTGGGAGTCTCTGGAAACACCATATATTTT.

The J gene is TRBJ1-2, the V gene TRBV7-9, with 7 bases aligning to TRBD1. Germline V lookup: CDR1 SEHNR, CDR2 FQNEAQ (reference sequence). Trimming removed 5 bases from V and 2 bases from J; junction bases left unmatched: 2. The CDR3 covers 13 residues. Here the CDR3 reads CASSLGQNYGYTF. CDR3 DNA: TGTGCCAGCAGCCTGGGACAGAACTATGGCTACACCTTC.

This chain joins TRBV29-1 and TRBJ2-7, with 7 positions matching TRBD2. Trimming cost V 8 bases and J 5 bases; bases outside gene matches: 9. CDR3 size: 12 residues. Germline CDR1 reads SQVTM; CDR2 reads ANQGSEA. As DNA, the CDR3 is TGCAGCATATCAATGGGGGGGAACGAGCAGTACTTC. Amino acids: CSISMGGNEQYF.

The CDR3 protein is CASSLYPLGQYF. CDR3 nucleotides: TGTGCCAGCAGTTTGTACCCCCTCGGGCAGTACTTC. This chain uses TRBV12-3 or TRBV12-4 with TRBJ2-7; D is unclear. Trimming shortened V by 3 bases and J by 9 bases, and 12 bases separated the two germline ends. This CDR3 comprises 12 residues.

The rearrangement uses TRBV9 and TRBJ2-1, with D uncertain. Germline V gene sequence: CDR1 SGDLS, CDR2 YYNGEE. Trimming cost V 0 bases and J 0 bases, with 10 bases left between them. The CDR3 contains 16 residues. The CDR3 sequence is CASSVGQSLSYNEQFF. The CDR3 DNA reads TGTGCCAGCAGCGTAGGCCAGTCCCTCTCCTACAATGAGCAGTTCTTC.

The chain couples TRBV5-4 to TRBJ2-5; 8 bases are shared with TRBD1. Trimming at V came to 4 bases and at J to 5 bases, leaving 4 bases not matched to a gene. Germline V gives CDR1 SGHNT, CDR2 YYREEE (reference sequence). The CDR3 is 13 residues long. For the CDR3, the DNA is TGTGCCAGCAGCCCGGACAGGGTCGAGACCCAGTACTTC. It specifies CASSPDRVETQYF.